This is a list of T cell receptor beta chains from one sample in a study of blood T cell repertoires in COVID-19. The repertoire was sequenced with immunoSEQ multiplex PCR; TCRdb's copy has only in-frame clones and lacks some. The repertoire includes fewer than 250,000 clones, 85% to 90% of them detected once, and around 2.9% sits in the top ten. Sequenced sample: peripheral blood. All receptors come from an older woman with acute or convalescent COVID-19. Both conserved end residues are part of each CDR3. The order of the fields is J gene, V gene, clone size, CDR3 length, D gene, CDR3 protein, CDR3 DNA. D genes are given only for firm matches. The size field is filled for only some rows; it gives once, few, many or a size class.

TRBJ2-1	TRBV18	few	16	TRBD2	CASSFSTSGSYNEQFF	TGTGCCAGCTCATTCTCGACTAGCGGCTCCTACAATGAGCAGTTCTTC
TRBJ1-4	TRBV29-1	NA	13	TRBD1	CSVYTGAGEKLFF	TGCAGCGTTTACACAGGGGCTGGGGAAAAACTGTTTTTT
TRBJ1-2	TRBV6-4	once	15	NA	CASSDSGVQAYGYTF	TGTGCCAGCAGTGACTCGGGTGTGCAGGCCTATGGCTACACCTTC
TRBJ1-2	TRBV18	NA	15	NA	CASSPLPDSLYGYTF	TGTGCCAGCTCACCACTTCCGGACAGTCTCTATGGCTACACCTTC
TRBJ2-3	TRBV11-2	NA	16	TRBD2	CASSYGLAVFTDTQYF	TGTGCCAGCAGCTATGGACTAGCGGTGTTCACAGATACGCAGTATTTT
TRBJ2-7	TRBV5-6	NA	12	NA	CASSRGLYEQYF	TGTGCCAGCAGCCGGGGATTATACGAGCAGTACTTC
TRBJ1-2	TRBV18	once	15	TRBD1	CASSPTTGTGGGYTF	TGTGCCAGCTCACCTACTACCGGGACAGGGGGCGGCTACACCTTC
TRBJ2-3	TRBV19	NA	15	NA	CASSIRQGGTDTQYF	TGTGCCAGTAGTATAAGACAGGGAGGAACAGATACGCAGTATTTT
TRBJ1-2	TRBV6-6	NA	11	NA	CASFAGNGYTF	TGTGCCAGCTTCGCCGGGAATGGCTACACCTTC
TRBJ1-1	TRBV5-5	NA	13	NA	CASSHPGVGEAFF	TGTGCCAGTTCCCACCCAGGGGTAGGTGAAGCTTTCTTT
TRBJ1-1	TRBV6-2/TRBV6-3	once	13	NA	CASSYSPRTEAFF	TGTGCCAGCAGTTACTCGCCCAGAACTGAAGCTTTCTTT
TRBJ2-1	TRBV9	NA	14	NA	CASSVRQVYNEQFF	TGTGCCAGCAGCGTACGACAGGTCTACAATGAGCAGTTCTTC
TRBJ2-5	TRBV28	NA	14	TRBD2	CAIKGGGSGETQYF	TGTGCCATCAAGGGAGGCGGGAGCGGTGAGACCCAGTACTTC
TRBJ2-5	TRBV3-1/TRBV3-2	NA	18	TRBD2	CASSIPYPLAGERETQYF	TGTGCCAGCAGCATCCCGTATCCTCTAGCGGGAGAACGGGAGACCCAGTACTTC
TRBJ1-1	TRBV9	NA	13	NA	CASSTLGTTEAFF	TGTGCCAGCAGCACCCTCGGGACTACTGAAGCTTTCTTT